These T cell receptor beta chains were read from a single sample in a study of T cells in localized non-small cell lung cancer. Data came from immunoSEQ multiplex PCR; TCRdb stores just in-frame clones and leaves some out. Among roughly 58,000 clones listed, 80% to 90% were seen once. Here the sequenced sample was PBMCs, taken before any cancer treatment. All receptors come from a man aged 40 to 75 with stage II lung adenocarcinoma. The CDR3 runs from the conserved cysteine through the conserved F or W. Fields, in order: J gene, V gene, clone size, CDR3 protein. Clone size is given for some rows only: seen once, a few or many times, or a class if the clone is expanded.

TRBJ2-5 | TRBV5-1 | - | CASSLGGGGSGGETQYF
TRBJ2-7 | TRBV7-2 | - | CASSFAGGRYEQYF
TRBJ1-2 | TRBV6-1 | - | CASSSNFKKATF
TRBJ2-7 | TRBV6-1 | - | CASRDSGPRYEQYF
TRBJ2-3 | TRBV4-1 | - | CASSQGDTQYF
TRBJ2-2 | TRBV9 | - | CASSRLAANTGELFF
TRBJ2-1 | TRBV6-5 | - | CASSSVGSSYNEQFF
TRBJ2-1 | TRBV5-1 | - | CASSSLPSGRDVGQFF
TRBJ2-3 | TRBV7-7 | - | CASSSSGFTDTQYF
TRBJ2-7 | TRBV5-1 | large | CASSLELAGDEQYF
TRBJ2-2 | TRBV9 | - | CASSPYAAALNTGELFF
TRBJ2-1 | TRBV29-1 | - | CSVDGLAGYSSYNEQFF
TRBJ2-7 | TRBV7-9 | once | CASSLDRGHYEQYF
TRBJ2-7 | TRBV7-2 | few | CASSPGTGGVEQYF
TRBJ1-1 | TRBV5-1 | - | CASSWKGVGTEAFF
TRBJ1-3 | TRBV19 | - | CASSDRSDSGNTIYF
TRBJ1-4 | TRBV7-3 | medium-sized | CASSPLRASATGGKLFF
TRBJ1-1 | TRBV7-2 | - | CASSTRRTGSVANTEAFF
TRBJ1-1 | TRBV30 | medium-sized | CARGQTNTEAFF
TRBJ2-1 | TRBV9 | - | CASSVLAYNEQFF
TRBJ2-2 | TRBV19 | few | CASTHQGTGELFF
TRBJ2-7 | TRBV5-1 | few | CASSLAVTSTTYEQYF
TRBJ1-4 | TRBV6-1 | - | CASSEGQANRADEKLFF
TRBJ1-5 | TRBV7-9 | - | CASSLRGEDQPQHF
TRBJ1-2 | TRBV7-2 | - | CASSQPGTGGNYGYTF